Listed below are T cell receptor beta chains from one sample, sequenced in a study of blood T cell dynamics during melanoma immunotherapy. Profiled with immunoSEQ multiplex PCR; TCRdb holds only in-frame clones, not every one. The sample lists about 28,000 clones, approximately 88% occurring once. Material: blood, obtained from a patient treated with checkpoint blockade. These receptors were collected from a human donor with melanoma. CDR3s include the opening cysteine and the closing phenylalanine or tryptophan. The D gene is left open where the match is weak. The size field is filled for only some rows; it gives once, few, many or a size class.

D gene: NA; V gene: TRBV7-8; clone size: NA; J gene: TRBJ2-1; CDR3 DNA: TGTGCCAGCAGCTTAGGCTCAGGGGTGTATGAGCAGTTCTTC; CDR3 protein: CASSLGSGVYEQFF
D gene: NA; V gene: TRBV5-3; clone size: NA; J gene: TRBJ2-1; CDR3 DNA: TGTGCCAGAAGCTTGGTCGAGGGTGAGCAGTTCTTC; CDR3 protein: CARSLVEGEQFF
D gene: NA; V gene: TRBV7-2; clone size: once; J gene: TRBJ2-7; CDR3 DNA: TGTGCCAGCAGCTTAGTTCCGGACTTACGTTCCTACGAGCAGTACTTC; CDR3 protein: CASSLVPDLRSYEQYF
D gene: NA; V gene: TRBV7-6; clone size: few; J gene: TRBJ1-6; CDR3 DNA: TGTGCCAGCAGCCCGGAGGGGGGATATTCACCCCTCCACTTT; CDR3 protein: CASSPEGGYSPLHF
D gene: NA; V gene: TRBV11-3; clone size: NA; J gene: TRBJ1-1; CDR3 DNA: TGTGCCAGCAGCTTGGGGGGGAGGAACACTGAAGCTTTCTTT; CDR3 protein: CASSLGGRNTEAFF
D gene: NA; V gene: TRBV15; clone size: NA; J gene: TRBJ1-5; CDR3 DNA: TGTGCCACCAGCAGAGAACAGGGCAATCAGCCCCAGCATTTT; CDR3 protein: CATSREQGNQPQHF
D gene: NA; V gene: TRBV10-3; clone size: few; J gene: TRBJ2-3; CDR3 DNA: TGTGCCATCAATCGGACTCCCCTGTTGAGCACAGATACGCAGTATTTT; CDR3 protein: CAINRTPLLSTDTQYF
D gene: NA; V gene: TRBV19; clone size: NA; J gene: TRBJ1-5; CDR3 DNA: TGTGCCAGTAGCCAGCCCCAGGAGACTCCGGTGGTGAGCAATCAGCCCCAGCATTTT; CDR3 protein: CASSQPQETPVVSNQPQHF
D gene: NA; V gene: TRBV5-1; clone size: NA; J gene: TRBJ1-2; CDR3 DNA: TGCGCCAGCAGCTTGGGGCAGAACTATGGCTACACCTTC; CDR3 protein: CASSLGQNYGYTF
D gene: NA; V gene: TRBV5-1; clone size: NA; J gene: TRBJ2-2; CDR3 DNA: TGCGCCAGCAGCTTGGGGGGTTTGGGCCGTGTCCCCGGGGAGCTGTTTTTT; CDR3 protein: CASSLGGLGRVPGELFF
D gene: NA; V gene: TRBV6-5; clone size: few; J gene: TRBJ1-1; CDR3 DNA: TGTGCCAGCAGTCTCAGGGCAGGTAACACTGAAGCTTTCTTT; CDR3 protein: CASSLRAGNTEAFF
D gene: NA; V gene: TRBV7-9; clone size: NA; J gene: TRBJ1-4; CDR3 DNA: TGTGCCAGCAGCTTAGCGGTCCAGGGGGAAAAACTGTTTTTT; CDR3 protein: CASSLAVQGEKLFF
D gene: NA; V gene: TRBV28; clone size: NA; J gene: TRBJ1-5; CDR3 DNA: TGTGCCAGCAGTTCAGGGAATCAGCCCCAGCATTTT; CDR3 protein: CASSSGNQPQHF
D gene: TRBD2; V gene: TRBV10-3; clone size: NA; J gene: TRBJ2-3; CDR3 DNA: TGTGCCATCAGTGATCGTGGGAGGGGAGATACGCAGTATTTT; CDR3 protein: CAISDRGRGDTQYF
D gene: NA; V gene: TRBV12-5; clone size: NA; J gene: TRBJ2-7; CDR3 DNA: TGTGCTAGTGGTTTGGTCGTTGGCGAGCAGTACTTC; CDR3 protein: CASGLVVGEQYF
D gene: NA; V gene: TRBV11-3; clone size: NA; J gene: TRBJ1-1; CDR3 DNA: TGTGCCAGCAGCCCGACACGGTCGAACACTGAAGCTTTCTTT; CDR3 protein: CASSPTRSNTEAFF
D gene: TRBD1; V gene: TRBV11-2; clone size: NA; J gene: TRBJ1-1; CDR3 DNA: TGTGCCAGCAGCCCGACAGGGTCCCTTGAAGCTTTCTTT; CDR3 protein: CASSPTGSLEAFF
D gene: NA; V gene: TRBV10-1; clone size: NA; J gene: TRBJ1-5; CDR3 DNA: TGCGCCAGCAGAAGATATAGCAATCAGCCCCAGCATTTT; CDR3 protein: CASRRYSNQPQHF
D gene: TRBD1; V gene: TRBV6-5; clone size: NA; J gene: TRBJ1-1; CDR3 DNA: TGTGCCAGCAGTTACCTTCGGACAGGGAACACTGAAGCTTTCTTT; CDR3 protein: CASSYLRTGNTEAFF
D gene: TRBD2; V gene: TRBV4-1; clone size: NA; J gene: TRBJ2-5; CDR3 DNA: TGCGCCAGTGCGCTAGCGGGGGCCCAAGAGACCCAGTACTTC; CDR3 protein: CASALAGAQETQYF
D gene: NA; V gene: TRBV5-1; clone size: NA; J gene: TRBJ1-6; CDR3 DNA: TGCGCCAGCAGCTTGAGGACAGCCCCAAATTCACCCCTCCACTTT; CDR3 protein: CASSLRTAPNSPLHF
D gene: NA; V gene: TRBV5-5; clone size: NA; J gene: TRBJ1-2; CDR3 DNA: TGTGCCAGCAGTCAGGGGAACTATGGCTACACCTTC; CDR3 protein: CASSQGNYGYTF
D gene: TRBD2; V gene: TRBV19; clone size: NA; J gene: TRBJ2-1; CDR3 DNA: TGTGCCAGTAGTATCCCCAGCGGGGGCTTGAATGAGCAGTTCTTC; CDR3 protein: CASSIPSGGLNEQFF
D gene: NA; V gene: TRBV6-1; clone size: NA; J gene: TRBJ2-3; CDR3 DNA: TGTGCCAGCCAAGCAGGGGCCGGAGATACGCAGTATTTT; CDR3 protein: CASQAGAGDTQYF
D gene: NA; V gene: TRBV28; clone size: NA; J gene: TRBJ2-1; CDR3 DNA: TGTGCCAGCAGTTTATTTGCGGTCTCCTCCTACAATGAGCAGTTCTTC; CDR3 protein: CASSLFAVSSYNEQFF
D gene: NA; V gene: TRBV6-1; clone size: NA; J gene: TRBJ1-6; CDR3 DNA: TGTGCCAGCAGGAGGACAGTAACTTCACCCCTCCACTTT; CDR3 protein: CASRRTVTSPLHF
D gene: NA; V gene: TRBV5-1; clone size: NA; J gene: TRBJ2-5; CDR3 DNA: TGCGCCAGCAGCTTGCACGGGGAGCGGACCCAGTACTTC; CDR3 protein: CASSLHGERTQYF
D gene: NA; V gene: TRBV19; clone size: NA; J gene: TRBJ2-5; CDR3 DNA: TGTGCCAGTAGTAGGGGGGTTGGACAGGAAGAGACCCAGTACTTC; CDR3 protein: CASSRGVGQEETQYF
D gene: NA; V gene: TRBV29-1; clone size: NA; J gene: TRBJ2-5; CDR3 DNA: TGCAGCGTTGCCGACACAAAACAAGAGACCCAGTACTTC; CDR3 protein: CSVADTKQETQYF
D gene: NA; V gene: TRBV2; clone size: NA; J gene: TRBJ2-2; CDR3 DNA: TGTGCCAGCAGCGCGGAAGTTAGGACCGGGGAGCTGTTTTTT; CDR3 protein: CASSAEVRTGELFF
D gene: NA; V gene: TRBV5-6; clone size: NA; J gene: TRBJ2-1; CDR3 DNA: TGTGCCAGCAGCTTCTGGAGCTCCTACAATGAGCAGTTCTTC; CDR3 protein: CASSFWSSYNEQFF
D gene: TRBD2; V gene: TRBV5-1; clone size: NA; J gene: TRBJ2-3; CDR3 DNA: TGCGCCAGCAGCTTGGCCGGAGTAGCGGGACCCACAGATACGCAGTATTTT; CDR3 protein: CASSLAGVAGPTDTQYF
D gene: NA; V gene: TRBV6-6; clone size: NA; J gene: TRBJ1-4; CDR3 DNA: TGTGCCAGCAGTTACTCTTCCGGCAATGAAAAACTGTTTTTT; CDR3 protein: CASSYSSGNEKLFF
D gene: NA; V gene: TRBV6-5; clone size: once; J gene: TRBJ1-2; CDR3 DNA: TGTGCCAGCAGTTACGTGCGGGGGAAGATTGGCTACACCTTC; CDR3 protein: CASSYVRGKIGYTF
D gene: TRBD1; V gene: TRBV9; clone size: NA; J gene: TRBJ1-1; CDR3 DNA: TGTGCCAGCAGCGAACTTACAGGGGTCAACACTGAAGCTTTCTTT; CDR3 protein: CASSELTGVNTEAFF
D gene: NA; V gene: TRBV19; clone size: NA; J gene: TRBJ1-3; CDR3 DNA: TGTGCCAGTAGTATCCACCTAGCCTCTGGAAACACCATATATTTT; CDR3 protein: CASSIHLASGNTIYF
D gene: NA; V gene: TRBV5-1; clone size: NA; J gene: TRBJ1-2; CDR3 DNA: TGCGCCAGCAGCTTGGAGGGGCAGTCGGATGGCTACACCTTC; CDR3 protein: CASSLEGQSDGYTF
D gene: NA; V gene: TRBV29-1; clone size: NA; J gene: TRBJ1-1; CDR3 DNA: TGCAGCGTTCGATGGGAATTAGTGAACACTGAAGCTTTCTTT; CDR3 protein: CSVRWELVNTEAFF
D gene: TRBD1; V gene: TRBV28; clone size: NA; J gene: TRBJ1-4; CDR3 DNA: TGTGCCAGCAGTTCAACCGGGACAGGGAGGGAAAAACTGTTTTTT; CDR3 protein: CASSSTGTGREKLFF
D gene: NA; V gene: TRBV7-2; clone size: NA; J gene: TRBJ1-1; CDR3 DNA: TGTGCCAGCAGTCTCGACAGGAACACTGAAGCTTTCTTT; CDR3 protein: CASSLDRNTEAFF
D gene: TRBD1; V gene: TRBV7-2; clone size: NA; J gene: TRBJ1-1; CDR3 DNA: TGTGCCAGCAGCCTTACAGGGGAAAGGGGCACTGAAGCTTTCTTT; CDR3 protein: CASSLTGERGTEAFF
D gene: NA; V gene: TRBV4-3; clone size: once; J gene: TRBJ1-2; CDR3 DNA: TGCGCCAGCAGCCAAGAACCGCAGGAGATCTATGGCTACACCTTC; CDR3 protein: CASSQEPQEIYGYTF
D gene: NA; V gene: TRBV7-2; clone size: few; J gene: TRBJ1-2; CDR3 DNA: TGTGCCAGCAGCTCCACTGGGCAGGGTGGCTACACCTTC; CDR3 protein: CASSSTGQGGYTF
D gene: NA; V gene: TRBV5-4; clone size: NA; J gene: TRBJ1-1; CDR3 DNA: TGTGCCAGCAGCTCACAGGGCGGTGGTTGGACTGAAGCTTTCTTT; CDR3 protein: CASSSQGGGWTEAFF
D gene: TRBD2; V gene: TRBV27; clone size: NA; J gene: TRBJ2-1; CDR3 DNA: TGTGCCAGCAGTTTGGGTGGGACTAGCGGGGGCTCCTACAATGAGCAGTTCTTC; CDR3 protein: CASSLGGTSGGSYNEQFF
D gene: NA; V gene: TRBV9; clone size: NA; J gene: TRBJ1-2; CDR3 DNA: TGTGCCAGCAGCCCCGTGCGGGACTATGGCTACACCTTC; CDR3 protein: CASSPVRDYGYTF
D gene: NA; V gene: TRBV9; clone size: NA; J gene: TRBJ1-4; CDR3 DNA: TGTGCCAGCAGCGTAGGAGGGGGATACGGTGAAAAACTGTTTTTT; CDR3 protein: CASSVGGGYGEKLFF
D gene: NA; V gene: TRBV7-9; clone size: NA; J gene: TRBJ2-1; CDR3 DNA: TGTGCCGCCCCTCAGACCGGGGGGCTAGCTAATGAGCAGTTCTTC; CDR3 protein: CAAPQTGGLANEQFF
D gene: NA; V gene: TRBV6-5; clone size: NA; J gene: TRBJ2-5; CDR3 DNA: TGTGCCAGCAGTGCGACAGCCCAAGAGACCCAGTACTTC; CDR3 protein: CASSATAQETQYF
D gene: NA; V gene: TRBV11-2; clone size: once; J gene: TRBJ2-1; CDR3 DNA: TGTGCCAGCAGCCCGACGGGGCTTCGCTCCTACAATGAGCAGTTCTTC; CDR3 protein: CASSPTGLRSYNEQFF
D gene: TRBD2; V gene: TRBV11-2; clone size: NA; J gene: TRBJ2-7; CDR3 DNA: TGTGCCAGCAGGGGACTAGCGAACTACGAGCAGTACTTC; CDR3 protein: CASRGLANYEQYF
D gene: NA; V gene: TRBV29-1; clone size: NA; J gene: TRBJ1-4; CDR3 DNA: TGCAGCGGCTGGGATTCTGAAAAACTGTTTTTT; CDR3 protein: CSGWDSEKLFF
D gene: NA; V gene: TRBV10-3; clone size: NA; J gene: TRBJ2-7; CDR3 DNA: TGTGCCATCAGTGATTTGGCCTCCTACGAGCAGTACTTC; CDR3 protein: CAISDLASYEQYF
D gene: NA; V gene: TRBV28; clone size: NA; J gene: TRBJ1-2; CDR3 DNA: TGTGCCAGCAGACTGCAGCCTAACTATGGCTACACCTTC; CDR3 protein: CASRLQPNYGYTF